The 4 T cell receptor beta chains below were found in one sample sequenced in a study of blood T cell repertoires in COVID-19. Clones were read by immunoSEQ multiplex PCR, and TCRdb kept only the in-frame ones, dropping some. The table has 490,000 or so clones, 88% seen once. Sequenced material: PBMCs or T cells enriched from blood (not recorded which). All receptors come from a woman aged 55-75 years who had recovered from COVID-19.

The chain has TRBV18 and TRBJ2-1, with TRBD1 matching 12 bases. Per germline, CDR1 KGHSH and CDR2 LQKENI. This CDR3 comprises 20 residues. The ends lost 3 bases at V and 5 bases at J; junction bases unmatched: 17. The CDR3 region is CASSPRDRGLRIWDNNEQFF. DNA of the CDR3: TGTGCCAGCTCACCGAGGGACAGGGGGCTCCGGATCTGGGACAACAATGAGCAGTTCTTC.

This clone was counted once. The J gene is TRBJ2-7, the V gene TRBV6-6; 11 nucleotides agree with TRBD1. The CDR3 spans 15 residues. V lost 2 bases, J lost 6 bases, and 6 bases stayed unmatched. CDR1 is MNHNY, CDR2 SVGAGI, per germline (reference sequence). The CDR3 loop is CASSYPGTGGPEQYF. The DNA of the CDR3 is TGTGCCAGCAGTTACCCCGGGACAGGGGGTCCCGAGCAGTACTTC.

As for this clone: The same CDR3 can be traced to other DNA sequences in this sample. The CDR3 region has the DNA TGTGCCAGCAGCTTACAGGAAAACACTGAAGCTTTCTTT. Protein sequence: CASSLQENTEAFF. The chain employs TRBV7-8 and TRBJ1-1, with D hard to call. Trimming cost V 2 bases and J 2 bases, with 6 bases left between them. The germline V gene has CDR1 SGHVS and CDR2 FQNEAQ. This CDR3 region has 13 residues.

In nucleotides, the CDR3 is TGTGCCAGCAGTGAGGCTAGATCCACCGGGGAGCTGTTTTTT. Protein product: CASSEARSTGELFF. The J gene is TRBJ2-2, the V gene TRBV27, with D unresolved. The V gene lost 5 bases and the J gene lost 4 bases, with 11 bases spanning the gap. Looked up from germline, CDR1 is MNHEY and CDR2 is SMNVEV (reference sequence). The CDR3 contains 14 residues.